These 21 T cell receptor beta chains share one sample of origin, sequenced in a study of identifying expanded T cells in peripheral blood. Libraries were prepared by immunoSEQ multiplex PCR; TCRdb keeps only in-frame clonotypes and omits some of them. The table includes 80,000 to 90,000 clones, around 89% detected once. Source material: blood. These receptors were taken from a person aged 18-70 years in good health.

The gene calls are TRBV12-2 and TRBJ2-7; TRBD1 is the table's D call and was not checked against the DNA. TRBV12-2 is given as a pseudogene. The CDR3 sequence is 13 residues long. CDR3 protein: CASRPDRAYEQYF. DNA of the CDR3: TGTGCAAGTCGCCCCGACAGGGCCTACGAGCAGTACTTC.

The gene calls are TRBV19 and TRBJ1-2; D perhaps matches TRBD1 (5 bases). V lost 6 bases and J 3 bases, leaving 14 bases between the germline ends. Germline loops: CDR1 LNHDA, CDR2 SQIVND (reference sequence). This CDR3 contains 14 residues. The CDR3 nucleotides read TGTGCCAGTAGGTGGAGAGGGGTGGACTATGGCTACACCTTC. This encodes CASRWRGVDYGYTF. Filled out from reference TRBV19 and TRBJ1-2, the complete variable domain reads DGGITQSPKYLFRKEGQNVTLSCEQNLNHDAMYWYRQDPGQGLRLIYYSQIVNDFQKGDIAEGYSVSREKKESFPLTVTSAQKNPTAFYLCASRWRGVDYGYTFGSGTRLTVV.

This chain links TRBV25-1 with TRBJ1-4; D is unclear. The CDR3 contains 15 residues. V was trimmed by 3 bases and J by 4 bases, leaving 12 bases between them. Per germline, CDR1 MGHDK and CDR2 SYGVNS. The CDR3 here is CASSDSVWSNEKLFF. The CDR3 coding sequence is TGTGCCAGCAGTGATTCGGTCTGGAGTAATGAAAAACTGTTTTTT.

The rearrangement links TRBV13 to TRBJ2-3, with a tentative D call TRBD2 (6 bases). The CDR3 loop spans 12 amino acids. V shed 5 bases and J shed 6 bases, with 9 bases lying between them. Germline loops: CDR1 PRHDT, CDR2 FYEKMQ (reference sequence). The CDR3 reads CASSGGKDTQYF. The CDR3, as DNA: TGTGCCAGCAGCGGCGGGAAGGATACGCAGTATTTT. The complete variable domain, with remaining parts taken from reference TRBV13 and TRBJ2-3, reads AAGVIQSPRHLIKEKRETATLKCYPIPRHDTVYWYQQGPGQDPQFLISFYEKMQSDKGSIPDRFSAQQFSDYHSELNMSSLELGDSALYFCASSGGKDTQYFGPGTRLTVL.

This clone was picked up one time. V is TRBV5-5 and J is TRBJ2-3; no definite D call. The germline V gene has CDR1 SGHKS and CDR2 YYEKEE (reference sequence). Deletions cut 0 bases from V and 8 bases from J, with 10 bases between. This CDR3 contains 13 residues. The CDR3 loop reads CASSLDLLATQYF. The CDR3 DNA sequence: TGTGCCAGCAGCTTGGATCTCTTAGCTACGCAGTATTTT.

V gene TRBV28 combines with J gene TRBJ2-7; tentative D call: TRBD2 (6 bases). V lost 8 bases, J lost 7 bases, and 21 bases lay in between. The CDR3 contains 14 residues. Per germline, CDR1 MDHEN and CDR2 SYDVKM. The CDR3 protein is CASYNRPGLGEQYF. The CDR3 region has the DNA TGTGCCAGCTATAACCGACCGGGACTCGGGGAGCAGTACTTC.

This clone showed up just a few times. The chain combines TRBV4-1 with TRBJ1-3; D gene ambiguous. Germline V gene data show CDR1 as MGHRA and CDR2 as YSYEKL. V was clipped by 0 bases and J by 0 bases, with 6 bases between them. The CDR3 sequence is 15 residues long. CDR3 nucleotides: TGCGCCAGCAGCCAAGAAAGGAGCTCTGGAAACACCATATATTTT. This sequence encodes CASSQERSSGNTIYF.

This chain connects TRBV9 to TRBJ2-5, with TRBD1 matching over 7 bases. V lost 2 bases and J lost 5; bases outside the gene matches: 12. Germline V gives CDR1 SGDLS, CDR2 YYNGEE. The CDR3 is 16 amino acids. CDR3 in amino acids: CASSVSAQGFGETQYF. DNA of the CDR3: TGTGCCAGCAGCGTCTCAGCACAGGGGTTTGGTGAGACCCAGTACTTC.

DNA for the CDR3: TGTGCCAGCAGCTACGGGACAGCTAACTATGGCTACACCTTC. Translated, it gives CASSYGTANYGYTF. V and J are TRBV5-6 and TRBJ1-2; 7 bases line up with TRBD1. CDR1 is SGHDT, CDR2 YYEEEE, per germline. The CDR3 length is 14 residues. Trimming took 3 bases from V and 0 from J; bases not matched to a gene: 2.

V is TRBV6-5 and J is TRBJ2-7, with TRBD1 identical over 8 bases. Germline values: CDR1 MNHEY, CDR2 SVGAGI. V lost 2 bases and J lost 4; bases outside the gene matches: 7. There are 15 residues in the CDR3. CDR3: CASSYRRTGRYEQYF. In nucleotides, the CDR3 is TGTGCCAGCAGTTACCGTCGGACAGGGCGGTACGAGCAGTACTTC.

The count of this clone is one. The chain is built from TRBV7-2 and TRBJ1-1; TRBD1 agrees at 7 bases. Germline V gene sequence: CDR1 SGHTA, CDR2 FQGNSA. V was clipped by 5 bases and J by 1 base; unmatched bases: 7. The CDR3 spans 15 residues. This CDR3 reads CASSPSRDRNTEAFF. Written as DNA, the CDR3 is TGTGCCAGCAGCCCATCCCGGGACAGGAACACTGAAGCTTTCTTT.

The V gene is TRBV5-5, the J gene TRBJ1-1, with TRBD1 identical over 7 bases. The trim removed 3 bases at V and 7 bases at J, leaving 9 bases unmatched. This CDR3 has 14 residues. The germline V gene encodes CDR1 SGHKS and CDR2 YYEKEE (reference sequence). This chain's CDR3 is CASSSRTGWDEAFF. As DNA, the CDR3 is TGTGCCAGCAGCTCCCGGACAGGATGGGATGAAGCTTTCTTT.

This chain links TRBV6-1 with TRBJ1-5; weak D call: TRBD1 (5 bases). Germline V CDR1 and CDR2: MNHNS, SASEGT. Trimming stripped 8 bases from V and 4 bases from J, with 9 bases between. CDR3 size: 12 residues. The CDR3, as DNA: TGTGCCAGCCGGGACTTAAATCAGCCCCAGCATTTT. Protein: CASRDLNQPQHF.

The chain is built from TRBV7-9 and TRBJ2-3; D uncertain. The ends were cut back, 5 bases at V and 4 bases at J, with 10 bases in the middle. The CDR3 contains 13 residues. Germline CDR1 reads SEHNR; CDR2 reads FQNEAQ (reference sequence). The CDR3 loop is CASSPTLPDTQYF. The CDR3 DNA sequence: TGTGCCAGCAGCCCCACCTTACCAGATACGCAGTATTTT.

CDR3 in amino acids: CASSYRANSPLHF. The DNA for the CDR3 is TGTGCCAGCAGTTACAGGGCAAATTCACCCCTCCACTTT. This sequence joins TRBV27 and TRBJ1-6, with D possibly TRBD1 on 6 matching bases. Germline V lookup: CDR1 MNHEY, CDR2 SMNVEV (reference sequence). The CDR3 sequence is 13 residues long. The V end lost 4 bases, the J end lost 7 bases, and 8 bases lay between the germline ends.

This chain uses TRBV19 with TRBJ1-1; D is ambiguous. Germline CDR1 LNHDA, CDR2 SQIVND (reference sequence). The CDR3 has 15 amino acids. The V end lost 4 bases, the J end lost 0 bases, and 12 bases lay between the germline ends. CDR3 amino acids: CASSKWATMNTEAFF. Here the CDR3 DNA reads TGTGCCAGTAGTAAATGGGCTACTATGAACACTGAAGCTTTCTTT.

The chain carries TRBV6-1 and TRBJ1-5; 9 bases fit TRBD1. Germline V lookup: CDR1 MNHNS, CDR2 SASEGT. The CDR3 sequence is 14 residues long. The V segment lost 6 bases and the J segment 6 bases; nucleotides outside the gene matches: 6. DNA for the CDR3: TGTGCCAGCAGGGACAGGGGAGGAGGTCAGCCCCAGCATTTT. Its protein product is CASRDRGGGQPQHF.

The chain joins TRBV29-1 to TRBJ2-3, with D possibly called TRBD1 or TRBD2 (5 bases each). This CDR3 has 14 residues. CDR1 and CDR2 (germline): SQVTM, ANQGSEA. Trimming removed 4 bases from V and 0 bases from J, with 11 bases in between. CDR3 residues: CSVAGPASTDTQYF. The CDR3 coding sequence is TGCAGCGTTGCGGGGCCAGCTAGCACAGATACGCAGTATTTT.

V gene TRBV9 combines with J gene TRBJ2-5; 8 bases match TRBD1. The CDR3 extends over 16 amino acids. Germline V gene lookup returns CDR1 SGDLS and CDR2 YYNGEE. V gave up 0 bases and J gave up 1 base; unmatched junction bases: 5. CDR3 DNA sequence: TGTGCCAGCAGCGTAGCTGGAGGACAGGGCCAAGAGACCCAGTACTTC. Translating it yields CASSVAGGQGQETQYF.

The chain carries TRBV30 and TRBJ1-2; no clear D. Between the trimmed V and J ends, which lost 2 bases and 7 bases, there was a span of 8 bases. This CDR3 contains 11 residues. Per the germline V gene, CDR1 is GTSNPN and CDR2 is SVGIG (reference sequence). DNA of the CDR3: TGTGCCTGGAGTACAACGCCTGGCTACACCTTC. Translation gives CAWSTTPGYTF.

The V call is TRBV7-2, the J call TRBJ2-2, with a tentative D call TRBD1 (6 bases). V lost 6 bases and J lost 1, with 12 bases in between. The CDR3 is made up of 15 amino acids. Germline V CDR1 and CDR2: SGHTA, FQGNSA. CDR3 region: CASRRGSQNTGELFF. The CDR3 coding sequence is TGTGCCAGCAGGAGGGGGAGCCAGAACACCGGGGAGCTGTTTTTT.